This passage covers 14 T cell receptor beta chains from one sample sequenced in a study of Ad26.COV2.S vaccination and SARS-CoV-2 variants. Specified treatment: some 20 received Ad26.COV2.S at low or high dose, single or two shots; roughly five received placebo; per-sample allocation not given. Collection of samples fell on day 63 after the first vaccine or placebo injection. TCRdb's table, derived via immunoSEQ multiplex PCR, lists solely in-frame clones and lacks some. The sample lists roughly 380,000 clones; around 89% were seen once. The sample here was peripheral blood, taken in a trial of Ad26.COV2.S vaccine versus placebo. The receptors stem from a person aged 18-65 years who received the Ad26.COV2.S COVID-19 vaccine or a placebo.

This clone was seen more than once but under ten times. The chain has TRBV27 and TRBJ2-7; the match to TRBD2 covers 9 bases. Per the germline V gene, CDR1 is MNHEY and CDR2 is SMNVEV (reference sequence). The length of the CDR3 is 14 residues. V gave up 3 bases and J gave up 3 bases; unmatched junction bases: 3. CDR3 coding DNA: TGTGCCAGCAGTTTTAGCGGGAGCCTCTACGAGCAGTACTTC. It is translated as CASSFSGSLYEQYF.

The CDR3 region is CASSQGLAGGSEQFF. The CDR3 DNA follows: TGCGCCAGCAGCCAGGGACTAGCGGGGGGATCCGAGCAGTTCTTC. V gene TRBV4-3 combines with J gene TRBJ2-1; 15 nucleotides align to TRBD2. This CDR3 has 15 amino acids. V was clipped by 3 bases and J by 10 bases; unmatched bases: 4. From germline, CDR1 is LGHNA and CDR2 YSLEER.

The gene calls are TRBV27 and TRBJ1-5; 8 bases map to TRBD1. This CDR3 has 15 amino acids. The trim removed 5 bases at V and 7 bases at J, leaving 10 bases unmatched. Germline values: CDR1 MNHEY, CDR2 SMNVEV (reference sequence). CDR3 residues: CASSTYGQGGQPQHF. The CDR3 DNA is TGTGCCAGCAGTACCTACGGACAGGGCGGGCAGCCCCAGCATTTT.

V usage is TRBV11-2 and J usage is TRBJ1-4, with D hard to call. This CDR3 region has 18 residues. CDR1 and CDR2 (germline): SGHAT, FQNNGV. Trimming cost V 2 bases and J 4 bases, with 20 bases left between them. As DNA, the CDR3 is TGTGCCAGCAGCTTATTTCCGAAGGGCTCGGACCTTAATGAAAAACTGTTTTTT. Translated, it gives CASSLFPKGSDLNEKLFF.

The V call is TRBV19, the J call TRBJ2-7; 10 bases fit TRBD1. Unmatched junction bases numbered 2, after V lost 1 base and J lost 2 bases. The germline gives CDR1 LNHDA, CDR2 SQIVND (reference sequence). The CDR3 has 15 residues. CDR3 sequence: CASSIGQGAAYEQYF. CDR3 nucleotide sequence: TGTGCCAGTAGTATAGGACAGGGGGCGGCCTACGAGCAGTACTTC.

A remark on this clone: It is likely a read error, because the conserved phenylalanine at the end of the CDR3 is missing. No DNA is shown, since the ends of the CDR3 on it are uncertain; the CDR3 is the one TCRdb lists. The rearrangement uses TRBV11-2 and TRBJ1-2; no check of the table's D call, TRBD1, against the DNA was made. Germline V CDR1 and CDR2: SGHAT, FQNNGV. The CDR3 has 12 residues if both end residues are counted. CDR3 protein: CASSPIPGQAIS.

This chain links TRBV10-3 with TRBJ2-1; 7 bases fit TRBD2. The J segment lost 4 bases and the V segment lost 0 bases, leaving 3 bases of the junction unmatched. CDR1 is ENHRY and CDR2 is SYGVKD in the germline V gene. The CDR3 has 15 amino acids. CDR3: CAISESGGGYNEQFF. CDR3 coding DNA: TGTGCCATCAGTGAGTCTGGCGGGGGATACAATGAGCAGTTCTTC.

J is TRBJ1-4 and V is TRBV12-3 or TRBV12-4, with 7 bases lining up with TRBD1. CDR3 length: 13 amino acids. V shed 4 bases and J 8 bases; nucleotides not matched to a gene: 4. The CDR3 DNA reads TGTGCCAGCAGTTATCACAGGGGAGAAAAACTGTTTTTT. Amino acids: CASSYHRGEKLFF.

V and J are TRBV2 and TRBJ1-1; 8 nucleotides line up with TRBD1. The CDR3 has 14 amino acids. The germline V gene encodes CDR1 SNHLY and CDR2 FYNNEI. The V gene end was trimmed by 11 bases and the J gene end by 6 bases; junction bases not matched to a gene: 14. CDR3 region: CAGRQGHRRSEAFF. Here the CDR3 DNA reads TGTGCCGGAAGACAGGGGCATCGACGGTCTGAAGCTTTCTTT. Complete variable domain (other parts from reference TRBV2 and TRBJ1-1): EPEVTQTPSHQVTQMGQEVILRCVPISNHLYFYWYRQILGQKVEFLVSFYNNEISEKSEIFDDQFSVERPDGSNFTLKIRSTKLEDSAMYFCAGRQGHRRSEAFFGQGTRLTVV.

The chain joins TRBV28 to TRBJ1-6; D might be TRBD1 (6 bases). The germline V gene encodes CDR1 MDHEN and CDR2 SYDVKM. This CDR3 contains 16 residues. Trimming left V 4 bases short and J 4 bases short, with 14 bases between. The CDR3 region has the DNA TGTGCCAGCAGTTACCCCCGGACAGTTTATAATTCACCCCTCCACTTT. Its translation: CASSYPRTVYNSPLHF.

CDR3 DNA sequence: TGTGCCAGCAGCCGGGGCGGCGGGGGGCTAAACAACGAGCAGTACTTC. This codes for CASSRGGGGLNNEQYF. The chain joins TRBV28 to TRBJ2-7; 8 bases line up with TRBD2. V gave up 6 bases and J gave up 5 bases; unmatched junction bases: 15. CDR3 length: 16 amino acids. Germline CDR1 reads MDHEN; CDR2 reads SYDVKM.

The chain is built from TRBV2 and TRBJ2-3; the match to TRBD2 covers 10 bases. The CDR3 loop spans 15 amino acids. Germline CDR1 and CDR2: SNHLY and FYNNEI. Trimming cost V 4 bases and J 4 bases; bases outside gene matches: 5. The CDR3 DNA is TGTGCCAGCAGTGGGCTAGCGGGGGTCTCAGATACGCAGTATTTT. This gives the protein CASSGLAGVSDTQYF.

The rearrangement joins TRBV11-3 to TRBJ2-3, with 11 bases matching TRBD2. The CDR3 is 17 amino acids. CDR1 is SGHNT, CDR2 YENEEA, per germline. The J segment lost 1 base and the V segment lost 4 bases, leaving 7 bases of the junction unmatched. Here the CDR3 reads CASSSTIAGGGTDTQYF. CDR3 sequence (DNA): TGTGCCAGCAGCTCAACAATAGCGGGAGGGGGCACAGATACGCAGTATTTT.

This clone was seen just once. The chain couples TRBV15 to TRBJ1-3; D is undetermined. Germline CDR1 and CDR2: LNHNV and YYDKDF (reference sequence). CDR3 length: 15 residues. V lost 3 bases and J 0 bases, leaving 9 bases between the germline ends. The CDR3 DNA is TGTGCCACCAGCAGGCGCCCGTTCTCTGGAAACACCATATATTTT. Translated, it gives CATSRRPFSGNTIYF. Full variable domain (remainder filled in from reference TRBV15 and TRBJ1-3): DAMVIQNPRYQVTQFGKPVTLSCSQTLNHNVMYWYQQKSSQAPKLLFHYYDKDFNNEADTPDNFQSRRPNTSFCFLDIRSPGLGDTAMYLCATSRRPFSGNTIYFGEGSWLTVV.